These 17 T cell receptor beta chains originate from one sample sequenced in a study of spatial heterogeneity in lung cancer. These TCRs are of unknown antigen specificity. Time point meaning: sample taken at primary tumor resection. Study-wide points: Tumor mutation counts were tracked by expanded intratumoral alpha and beta TCR counts.

TCRdb independently ran MiXCR on the 5' RACE reads; one entry per CDR3 protein. The sample has 15,000 to 20,000 distinct CDR3 sequences, 5% to 6% seen once; the top ten hold 10%. The starting material was lung tumor tissue, obtained at surgery. These TCRs come from a female donor with early-stage non-small cell lung cancer.

Regarding this clonotype: For a library built for alpha chains, this beta chain is a stray read; little rests on its size. This rearrangement joins TRBV6-1 to TRBJ2-7, with a possible D match to TRBD2 (6 bases). Trimming removed 2 bases at V and 3 bases at J, with 17 bases between. The CDR3 extends over 16 amino acids. Germline-derived CDR1 and CDR2 are MNHNS and SASEGT. For the CDR3, the DNA is TGTGCCAGCAGTGAAACGCGACCGGTCGGGGGCTACGAGCAGTACTTC. This encodes CASSETRPVGGYEQYF.

In its sample, this clonotype was seen many times. This beta chain is a stray read from a library made for alpha chains; its abundance is not meaningful. The rearrangement links TRBV28 to TRBJ1-4, with 9 bases aligning to TRBD1. CDR3 length equals 15 residues. V dropped 4 bases and J dropped 8; count of bases not matched to a gene: 8. Germline V gene sequence: CDR1 MDHEN, CDR2 SYDVKM. The CDR3 reads CASSSPSGQGEKLFF. The CDR3 bases are TGTGCCAGCAGTTCCCCCTCGGGACAGGGAGAAAAACTGTTTTTT.

This clonotype showed up many times. A library made for alpha chains picked up this beta chain off target, so its size means little. The rearrangement links TRBV9 to TRBJ2-1; 7 nucleotides match TRBD2. This CDR3 has 15 amino acids. After removal of 0 bases from V and 2 bases from J, the junction contained 2 bases not matched to a gene. Germline V gene data show CDR1 as SGDLS and CDR2 as YYNGEE. This chain's CDR3 is CASSVAAGTYNEQFF. The CDR3 nucleotides are TGTGCCAGCAGCGTAGCAGCGGGAACCTACAATGAGCAGTTCTTC.

In its sample, this clonotype was seen many times. This beta chain was picked up by a library intended for alpha chains and is off target, so its count carries little meaning. The gene calls are TRBV28 and TRBJ2-2, with TRBD1 as a possible D gene (5 bases). CDR3 length: 15 residues. Trimming stripped 6 bases from V and 3 bases from J, with 14 bases between. Germline values: CDR1 MDHEN, CDR2 SYDVKM. The CDR3, as DNA: TGTGCCAGCAGCCCAGGGTATTTTTACACCGGGGAGCTGTTTTTT. It codes for CASSPGYFYTGELFF.

Many counts were recorded for this clonotype. This beta chain is an unintended read in a library built for alpha chains; its size means little. The chain joins TRBV5-1 to TRBJ1-4, with D unresolved. CDR1 SGHRS and CDR2 YFSETQ come from the germline V gene. V lost 4 bases and J lost 6, with 13 bases in between. The length of the CDR3 is 14 residues. The CDR3 protein is CASSRAGKDEKLFF. CDR3 DNA sequence: TGCGCCAGCAGCCGGGCCGGGAAGGATGAAAAACTGTTTTTT.

In this sample, this clonotype turned up a few times. As an off-target read in a library built for alpha chains, this beta chain has a frequency of little significance. The chain combines TRBV10-3 with TRBJ2-4; 9 nucleotides agree with TRBD1. V gave up 10 bases and J gave up 5 bases; unmatched junction bases: 6. Germline V gene sequence: CDR1 ENHRY, CDR2 SYGVKD. The CDR3 sequence is 13 residues long. The DNA of the CDR3 is TGTGCCACAACAGGGGGCGCCGAAAACATTCAGTACTTC. It is translated as CATTGGAENIQYF.

Within the sample, this clonotype is medium-sized. Little can be read into the size of this beta chain, an off-target read in a library designed for alpha chains. This chain connects TRBV27 to TRBJ2-1; the match to TRBD2 covers 7 bases. The V segment lost 8 bases and the J segment 6 bases; nucleotides outside the gene matches: 4. From germline, CDR1 is MNHEY and CDR2 SMNVEV (reference sequence). The CDR3 is 12 amino acids. Written as DNA, the CDR3 is TGTGCCAGCGGGAGGGGTTCCAATGAGCAGTTCTTC. Its translation: CASGRGSNEQFF.

This clonotype was seen only a few times. As an off-target read in a library built for alpha chains, this beta chain has a frequency of little significance. The chain employs TRBV20-1 and TRBJ2-1; 11 bases align to TRBD2. CDR3 size: 16 residues. With V trimmed by 2 bases and J by 7 bases, 10 bases remained unmatched. CDR1 and CDR2 from the germline V gene are DFQATT and SNEGSKA (reference sequence). This CDR3 is CSARLLAGGPRNEQFF. The CDR3 DNA sequence: TGCAGTGCTAGACTCTTAGCGGGAGGGCCACGGAATGAGCAGTTCTTC.

This clonotype is termed medium-sized. Since it is a stray read in a library aimed at alpha chains, this beta chain has a size that is not meaningful. The chain employs TRBV29-1 and TRBJ2-3; 13 bases fit TRBD2. The J segment lost 4 bases and the V segment lost 1 base, leaving 8 bases of the junction unmatched. The CDR3 loop spans 17 amino acids. Germline-derived CDR1 and CDR2 are SQVTM and ANQGSEA. The CDR3 nucleotides are TGCAGCGTTGAAGGGACTAGCGGGAGCTTACGAGCAGATACGCAGTATTTT. Its translation: CSVEGTSGSLRADTQYF.

The table lists this clonotype with many counts. A library prepared for alpha chains yielded this beta chain as an off-target read; its size is of little meaning. The J gene is TRBJ2-1, the V gene TRBV7-9; 12 nucleotides line up with TRBD2. The CDR3 runs to 15 residues. The V gene end was trimmed by 2 bases and the J gene end by 4 bases; junction bases not matched to a gene: 0. CDR1 and CDR2 (germline): SEHNR, FQNEAQ (reference sequence). The CDR3 nucleotides are TGTGCCAGCAGCTTACTAGCGGGAGGGTACAATGAGCAGTTCTTC. Translated, it gives CASSLLAGGYNEQFF. The full variable domain, rest sourced from reference TRBV7-9 and TRBJ2-1, is DTGVSQNPRHKITKRGQNVTFRCDPISEHNRLYWYRQTLGQGPEFLTYFQNEAQLEKSRLLSDRFSAERPKGSFSTLEIQRTEQGDSAMYLCASSLLAGGYNEQFFGPGTRLTVL.

Remarks on this clonotype: Little can be read into the size of this beta chain, an off-target read in a library designed for alpha chains. This rearrangement joins TRBV6-5 to TRBJ2-1; TRBD2 matches at 9 bases. Per the germline V gene, CDR1 is MNHEY and CDR2 is SVGAGI. V was clipped by 0 bases and J by 5 bases; unmatched bases: 2. The CDR3 totals 15 residues. CDR3 loop: CASSYSTSGHNEQFF. CDR3 nucleotides: TGTGCCAGCAGTTACTCGACTAGCGGTCACAATGAGCAGTTCTTC.

This clonotype counts as medium-sized (0.01 to 0.1%). The library was designed around alpha chains, so this beta chain is a stray read whose abundance carries little weight. V gene TRBV12-3 or TRBV12-4 combines with J gene TRBJ1-6, with D unclear. The CDR3 is 13 amino acids. Trimming removed 3 bases at V and 10 bases at J, with 10 bases between. The CDR3 coding sequence is TGTGCCAGCAGTTTGGCACGGACGTCACCCCTCCACTTT. Residues: CASSLARTSPLHF.

A few counts support this clonotype. At one end, the junction sequence differs from germline, possibly due to a read error. Little can be read into the size of this beta chain, an off-target read in a library designed for alpha chains. The chain links TRBV7-7 to TRBJ2-7, with D perhaps TRBD2 (6 bases). The CDR3 loop spans 13 amino acids. Per germline, CDR1 SSHAT and CDR2 FNYEAQ (reference sequence). CDR3 bases: TGTGCTAGCAGCTCCTTATCAGGAGGGGAGCAGTACTTC. This sequence encodes CASSSLSGGEQYF.

This clonotype was seen repeatedly, ten times or more. This beta chain represents an off-target read in a library built for alpha chains; its size is of limited meaning. This chain links TRBV20-1 with TRBJ2-1, with D unclear. The germline CDR1 and CDR2 sequences are DFQATT and SNEGSKA (reference sequence). The CDR3 has 11 amino acids. The CDR3 reads CSPLPHGEQFF. In nucleotides, the CDR3 is TGCAGCCCTCTCCCCCACGGTGAGCAGTTCTTC.

In this sample, this clonotype is medium-sized. Within a library made for alpha chains, this beta chain is off target, and its count is uninformative. The V call is TRBV5-4, the J call TRBJ1-1; TRBD1 matches at 9 bases. Germline values: CDR1 SGHNT, CDR2 YYREEE (reference sequence). The CDR3 sequence is 14 residues long. Trimming cost V 2 bases and J 5 bases; bases outside gene matches: 4. The CDR3 DNA is TGTGCCAGCAGCTTTGGACAGGGGATTACTGAAGCTTTCTTT. Translating it yields CASSFGQGITEAFF.

This clonotype was seen repeatedly, ten times or more. With the library built for alpha chains, this beta chain is off target and its frequency is not meaningful. The J gene is TRBJ2-2, the V gene TRBV19; D is uncertain. The V gene's germline CDR1 is LNHDA and CDR2 SQIVND (reference sequence). The V end lost 1 base, the J end lost 6 bases, and 12 bases lay between the germline ends. This CDR3 contains 15 residues. Here the CDR3 DNA reads TGTGCCAGTAGTATAGGGAATGGACCGTCCGGGGAGCTGTTTTTT. Residues: CASSIGNGPSGELFF.

Judged by abundance, this clonotype is medium-sized. With the library built for alpha chains, this beta chain is off target and its frequency is not meaningful. This chain uses TRBV19 with TRBJ1-2; D uncertain. V lost 6 bases and J lost 7, with 6 bases in between. The CDR3 extends over 10 amino acids. Germline values: CDR1 LNHDA, CDR2 SQIVND (reference sequence). CDR3 region: CASRGGGYTF. CDR3 nucleotide sequence: TGTGCCAGTAGGGGCGGTGGCTACACCTTC.